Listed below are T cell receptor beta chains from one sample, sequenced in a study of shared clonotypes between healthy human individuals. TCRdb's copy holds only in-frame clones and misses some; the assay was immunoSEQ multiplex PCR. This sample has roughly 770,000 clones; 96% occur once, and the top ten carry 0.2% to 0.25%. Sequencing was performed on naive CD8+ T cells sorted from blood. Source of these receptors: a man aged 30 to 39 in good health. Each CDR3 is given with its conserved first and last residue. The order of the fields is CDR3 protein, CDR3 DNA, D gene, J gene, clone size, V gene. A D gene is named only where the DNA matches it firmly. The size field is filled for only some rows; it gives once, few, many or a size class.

CASGGGTGFGGYTF | TGTGCCAGCGGGGGTGGGACAGGGTTTGGCGGCTACACCTTC | TRBD1 | TRBJ1-2 | once | TRBV27
CASGLSSGGGRALTITIEQFF | TGTGCTAGTGGTTTGTCTTCTGGGGGCGGGAGGGCCCTAACGATCACAATTGAGCAGTTCTTC | TRBD2 | TRBJ2-1 | . | TRBV12-5
CASSLQGNQPQHF | TGTGCCAGCAGCCTACAGGGGAATCAGCCCCAGCATTTT | TRBD1 | TRBJ1-5 | . | TRBV9
CASSKWGTGNTEAFF | TGTGCCAGCTCCAAGTGGGGGACGGGGAACACTGAAGCTTTCTTT | . | TRBJ1-1 | . | TRBV14
CASSQGAGYSYNEQFF | TGCGCCAGCAGCCAAGGGGCGGGATACTCCTACAATGAGCAGTTCTTC | . | TRBJ2-1 | . | TRBV4-3
CASSYPTGGNEQYF | TGTGCCAGCAGTTACCCGACAGGGGGCAACGAGCAGTACTTC | TRBD1 | TRBJ2-7 | . | TRBV28
CASSLYRTGGSYEQYF | TGTGCCAGCAGCCTCTACCGGACAGGGGGCTCCTACGAGCAGTACTTC | TRBD1 | TRBJ2-7 | . | TRBV28
CASRTSGNQETQYF | TGTGCCAGCAGGACTAGCGGGAACCAAGAGACCCAGTACTTC | TRBD2 | TRBJ2-5 | . | TRBV6-6
CASSVEGGTSGLDEQFF | TGTGCCAGCAGCGTAGAGGGAGGGACTAGCGGGCTTGATGAGCAGTTCTTC | TRBD2 | TRBJ2-1 | once | TRBV9
CASRYGEQFF | TGTGCCAGCAGGTACGGAGAGCAGTTCTTC | . | TRBJ2-1 | . | TRBV2
CASSRVIPSYEQYF | TGTGCCAGTAGTAGGGTTATACCCTCCTACGAGCAGTACTTC | . | TRBJ2-7 | . | TRBV19
CASTPGASGSYEQYF | TGTGCCAGCACCCCGGGGGCTAGCGGGAGCTACGAGCAGTACTTC | TRBD2 | TRBJ2-7 | . | TRBV7-6
CASSIALEQYF | TGTGCCAGCAGCATCGCCCTCGAGCAGTACTTC | . | TRBJ2-7 | . | TRBV7-2